The sequence of this T cell receptor (beta chain) was determined in a study of beta chain features in type 1 diabetes. About the study: All samples yielded some 100,000,000 examined sorted cells. General observations from the study: TCRB CDR3 length was moderately but significantly reduced in all four CD4+ subsets of Type 1 diabetes patients. A potential PCR bias toward shorter templates would be equal in patient and control samples.

With 0 bases clipped from V and 1 base from J, the junction kept 3 bases outside the gene matches. This CDR3 comprises 15 residues. Looked up from germline, CDR1 is SGHRS and CDR2 is YFSETQ. Expressed TCRB transcripts were sequenced after all isolated RNA was converted to cDNA. The data were produced by immunoSEQ multiplex PCR, yet TCRdb's version contains in-frame clones alone and is incomplete. The sample includes 120,000 or so clones, roughly a sixth of them seen just once. This clone was detected a few times. Its cognate antigen is unknown. The chain recombines TRBV5-1 with TRBJ2-7; 8 positions match TRBD2. This TCR derives from a young man with type 1 diabetes. Material for sequencing was central memory CD4+ T cells from blood. This CDR3 is CASSLGTSLSYEQYF. The CDR3 bases are TGCGCCAGCAGCTTGGGGACTAGCCTTTCCTACGAGCAGTACTTC.